The rows below give T cell receptor beta chains drawn from one sample of a study of blood T cells in healthy people across ages. TCRdb reanalysed the 5' RACE reads using MiXCR and keeps one entry per CDR3 protein. The sample has about a million distinct CDR3 sequences, roughly 48% seen once. Sequenced: blood. The receptors come from a young man in good health. Each CDR3 is given with its conserved first and last residue. The D gene is left open where the match is weak. Expanded clones get a size class; other rows say once, few or many, or leave the size out.

J: TRBJ2-3; D: NA; V: TRBV7-9; size: NA; CDR3: CARRDTSTDTQYF; DNA: TGTGCCAGGAGGGACACGTCCACAGATACGCAGTATTTT
J: TRBJ1-6; D: NA; V: TRBV7-9; size: NA; CDR3: CASSLPGQEDSPLHF; DNA: TGTGCCAGCAGCTTACCGGGCCAGGAGGATTCACCCCTCCACTTT
J: TRBJ1-3; D: NA; V: TRBV6-6; size: NA; CDR3: CASSYGGLAGNTIYF; DNA: TGTGCCAGCAGTTATGGGGGGCTGGCCGGAAACACCATATATTTT
J: TRBJ2-2; D: NA; V: TRBV12-3/TRBV12-4; size: NA; CDR3: CASSYSVSPTGELFF; DNA: TGTGCCAGCAGTTACAGTGTTAGCCCTACCGGGGAGCTGTTTTTT
J: TRBJ2-7; D: NA; V: TRBV12-3/TRBV12-4; size: NA; CDR3: CASSLARGLGDYEQYF; DNA: TGTGCCAGCAGTTTAGCGCGCGGCTTGGGTGACTACGAGCAGTACTTC
J: TRBJ2-1; D: NA; V: TRBV2; size: NA; CDR3: CASRAESHEQFF; DNA: TGTGCCAGCAGAGCGGAGAGCCATGAGCAGTTCTTC
J: TRBJ2-7; D: TRBD1; V: TRBV29-1; size: NA; CDR3: CSVGTGGSYEQYF; DNA: TGCAGCGTTGGGACAGGGGGCTCGTACGAGCAGTACTTC
J: TRBJ2-6; D: NA; V: TRBV29-1; size: NA; CDR3: CSVEEQVASGANVLTF; DNA: TGCAGCGTTGAAGAGCAGGTGGCTTCTGGGGCCAACGTCCTGACTTTC
J: TRBJ2-7; D: NA; V: TRBV4-3; size: NA; CDR3: CASSQGVGFSAEQYF; DNA: TGCGCCAGCAGCCAAGGAGTTGGTTTCTCGGCCGAGCAGTACTTC
J: TRBJ2-1; D: TRBD2; V: TRBV4-1; size: NA; CDR3: CASSLLSASGGAYNEQFF; DNA: TGCGCCAGCAGCCTTCTATCAGCTAGCGGGGGGGCCTACAATGAGCAGTTCTTC
J: TRBJ2-1; D: TRBD2; V: TRBV20-1; size: NA; CDR3: CSARPSGMGDEQFF; DNA: TGCAGTGCCCGACCGAGCGGGATGGGCGATGAGCAGTTCTTC
J: TRBJ2-3; D: NA; V: TRBV7-9; size: NA; CDR3: CASSVLRDGYTDTQYF; DNA: TGTGCCAGCAGCGTGCTCCGGGACGGATACACAGATACGCAGTATTTT
J: TRBJ1-2; D: TRBD1; V: TRBV6-5; size: NA; CDR3: CASSYSRTGEDYGYTF; DNA: TGTGCCAGCAGTTACTCGAGGACAGGGGAGGACTATGGCTACACCTTC
J: TRBJ2-7; D: NA; V: TRBV28; size: NA; CDR3: CASRSLATSSYEQYF; DNA: TGTGCCAGCAGATCCCTGGCGACCAGCTCCTACGAGCAGTACTTC
J: TRBJ1-2; D: NA; V: TRBV21-1; size: NA; CDR3: CARDRANYGYTF; DNA: TGTGCCAGGGACAGAGCTAACTATGGCTACACCTTC
J: TRBJ2-1; D: NA; V: TRBV20-1; size: NA; CDR3: CSARDGRGYNEQFF; DNA: TGCAGTGCTAGAGACGGCAGGGGATACAATGAGCAGTTCTTC
J: TRBJ1-2; D: NA; V: TRBV5-1; size: once; CDR3: CASSRDEPNYGYTF; DNA: TGCGCCAGCAGCAGGGATGAACCTAACTATGGCTACACCTTC
J: TRBJ2-1; D: NA; V: TRBV20-1; size: NA; CDR3: CSANLAYNEQFF; DNA: TGCAGTGCTAACTTGGCCTACAATGAGCAGTTCTTC
J: TRBJ2-7; D: NA; V: TRBV28; size: NA; CDR3: CASGADFYEQYF; DNA: TGTGCCAGCGGTGCCGACTTCTACGAGCAGTACTTC
J: TRBJ1-5; D: NA; V: TRBV6-6; size: few; CDR3: CASRLFNQPQHF; DNA: TGTGCCAGCAGACTGTTCAATCAGCCCCAGCATTTT
J: TRBJ1-2; D: NA; V: TRBV7-2; size: NA; CDR3: CASSSRPLARDGYTF; DNA: TGTGCCAGTAGCAGCCGCCCCTTGGCCAGGGATGGCTACACCTTC
J: TRBJ2-7; D: NA; V: TRBV6-8; size: many; CDR3: CASSETRYMARGEQYF; DNA: TGTGCCAGCAGTGAAACCCGATACATGGCGCGAGGCGAGCAGTACTTC
J: TRBJ2-2; D: TRBD2; V: TRBV12-3/TRBV12-4; size: NA; CDR3: CASRPGRASGSTGELFF; DNA: TGTGCCAGCAGACCCGGGAGGGCTAGCGGGAGCACCGGGGAGCTGTTTTTT
J: TRBJ1-1; D: NA; V: TRBV20-1; size: NA; CDR3: CSASQVSAMINTEAFF; DNA: TGCAGTGCTAGCCAAGTTTCAGCGATGATAAACACTGAAGCTTTCTTT
J: TRBJ2-5; D: NA; V: TRBV21-1; size: NA; CDR3: CASSGTSGSKETQYF; DNA: TGTGCCAGCAGCGGGACTAGCGGGAGCAAGGAGACCCAGTACTTC
J: TRBJ2-3; D: TRBD2; V: TRBV29-1; size: few; CDR3: CSVITSGASSTDTQYF; DNA: TGCAGCGTTATTACTAGCGGGGCCTCTAGCACAGATACGCAGTATTTT
J: TRBJ2-7; D: TRBD1; V: TRBV11-2; size: NA; CDR3: CASSSPDRAYEQYF; DNA: TGTGCCAGCAGCTCTCCGGACAGGGCTTACGAGCAGTACTTC
J: TRBJ2-1; D: NA; V: TRBV9; size: NA; CDR3: CASGDGRAYNEQFF; DNA: TGTGCCAGCGGCGATGGAAGAGCCTACAATGAGCAGTTCTTC
J: TRBJ2-1; D: NA; V: TRBV29-1; size: NA; CDR3: CSVKPGADEQFF; DNA: TGCAGCGTTAAGCCGGGGGCTGATGAGCAGTTCTTC
J: TRBJ2-3; D: TRBD2; V: TRBV9; size: many; CDR3: CASSVLSGEGTDTQYF; DNA: TGTGCCAGCAGCGTACTGAGCGGGGAAGGAACAGATACGCAGTATTTT
J: TRBJ2-1; D: NA; V: TRBV5-1; size: few; CDR3: CASSLRVGGNYNEQFF; DNA: TGCGCCAGCAGCCTGCGCGTCGGGGGAAATTACAATGAGCAGTTCTTC
J: TRBJ2-7; D: NA; V: TRBV30; size: few; CDR3: CAWTVGYEQYF; DNA: TGTGCCTGGACTGTCGGCTACGAGCAGTACTTC
J: TRBJ2-7; D: TRBD2; V: TRBV7-2; size: NA; CDR3: CASSGRGLAGGNYEQYF; DNA: TGTGCCAGCAGCGGCAGGGGACTAGCGGGGGGTAACTATGAGCAGTACTTC
J: TRBJ1-1; D: NA; V: TRBV29-1; size: few; CDR3: CSVLVRVNTEAFF; DNA: TGCAGCGTTCTTGTCAGGGTGAACACTGAAGCTTTCTTT
J: TRBJ2-7; D: TRBD1; V: TRBV3-1; size: few; CDR3: CASSQFRAQGVTYEQYF; DNA: TGTGCCAGCAGCCAGTTTCGGGCGCAGGGGGTTACCTACGAGCAGTACTTC
J: TRBJ2-1; D: NA; V: TRBV7-2; size: few; CDR3: CASSNTEAYNEQFF; DNA: TGTGCCAGCAGTAACACGGAGGCCTACAATGAGCAGTTCTTC
J: TRBJ1-2; D: NA; V: TRBV14; size: few; CDR3: CASSQRWQRPGGYTF; DNA: TGTGCCAGCAGCCAAAGATGGCAAAGACCCGGAGGCTACACCTTC
J: TRBJ2-5; D: TRBD2; V: TRBV7-2; size: NA; CDR3: CASTILAGAVQETQYF; DNA: TGTGCCAGCACCATACTAGCGGGGGCCGTCCAAGAGACCCAGTACTTC
J: TRBJ2-3; D: TRBD2; V: TRBV24-1; size: NA; CDR3: CATSDPRDYLTDTQYF; DNA: TGTGCCACCAGTGATCCCCGGGACTACCTGACAGATACGCAGTATTTT
J: TRBJ2-1; D: NA; V: TRBV3-1; size: NA; CDR3: CASSRWTEGNEQFF; DNA: TGTGCCAGCAGCCGATGGACAGAAGGCAATGAGCAGTTCTTC
J: TRBJ1-5; D: NA; V: TRBV30; size: NA; CDR3: CAWSTEIGQPQHF; DNA: TGTGCCTGGAGTACCGAAATCGGTCAGCCCCAGCATTTT
J: TRBJ2-5; D: NA; V: TRBV20-1; size: NA; CDR3: CTVKGRKKLLGSVLQETQYF; DNA: TGCACGGTCAAGGGGAGGAAAAAGCTCCTTGGCTCAGTGCTCCAAGAGACCCAGTACTTC
J: TRBJ1-6; D: NA; V: TRBV12-3/TRBV12-4; size: once; CDR3: CASRGGGNSPLHF; DNA: TGTGCCAGTCGCGGCGGGGGGAATTCACCCCTCCACTTT
J: TRBJ2-1; D: TRBD1; V: TRBV29-1; size: NA; CDR3: CSGHRGIGGNEQFF; DNA: TGCAGCGGCCACAGGGGTATAGGTGGCAATGAGCAGTTCTTC
J: TRBJ1-2; D: NA; V: TRBV27; size: NA; CDR3: CASSLSTAGSVYGYTF; DNA: TGTGCCAGCAGTTTATCGACGGCAGGAAGTGTCTATGGCTACACCTTC
J: TRBJ2-2; D: TRBD2; V: TRBV12-3/TRBV12-4; size: NA; CDR3: CAGSQRLAGTGELFF; DNA: TGTGCCGGCAGTCAACGACTAGCGGGCACCGGGGAGCTGTTTTTT
J: TRBJ2-3; D: NA; V: TRBV30; size: NA; CDR3: CAWSWGGGTDTQYF; DNA: TGTGCCTGGAGTTGGGGCGGGGGCACAGATACGCAGTATTTT
J: TRBJ2-7; D: TRBD2; V: TRBV12-3/TRBV12-4; size: NA; CDR3: CAPAGGGPSPGEQYF; DNA: TGTGCCCCAGCCGGGGGGGGACCCTCCCCGGGGGAGCAGTACTTC
J: TRBJ2-7; D: NA; V: TRBV4-1; size: NA; CDR3: CASSQDQGGKAYEQYF; DNA: TGCGCCAGCAGCCAAGATCAGGGTGGGAAGGCCTACGAGCAGTACTTC
J: TRBJ2-6; D: NA; V: TRBV6-2/TRBV6-3; size: NA; CDR3: CASTITGSGANVLTF; DNA: TGTGCCAGCACCATAACTGGATCTGGGGCCAACGTCCTGACTTTC